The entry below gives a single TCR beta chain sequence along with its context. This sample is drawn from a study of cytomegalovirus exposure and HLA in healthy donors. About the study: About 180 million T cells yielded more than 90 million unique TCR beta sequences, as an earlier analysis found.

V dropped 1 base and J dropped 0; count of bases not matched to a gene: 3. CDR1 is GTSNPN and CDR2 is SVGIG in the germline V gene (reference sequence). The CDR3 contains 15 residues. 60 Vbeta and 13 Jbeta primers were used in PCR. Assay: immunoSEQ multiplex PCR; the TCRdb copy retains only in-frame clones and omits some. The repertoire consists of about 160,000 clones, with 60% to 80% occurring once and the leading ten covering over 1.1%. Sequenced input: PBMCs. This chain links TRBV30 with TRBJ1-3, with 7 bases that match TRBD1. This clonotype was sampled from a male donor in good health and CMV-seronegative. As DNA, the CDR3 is TGTGCCTGGAGTGCGACAGGGAGCTCTGGAAACACCATATATTTT. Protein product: CAWSATGSSGNTIYF.